Listed here is a single T cell receptor beta chain. The survey-level immunoSEQ assay was used. Some clones are missing from TCRdb's copy, which holds only in-frame ones; the method was immunoSEQ multiplex PCR. This repertoire shows over 25,000 clones, about 90% found once; its top ten account for 3% to 3.5%. Time point specified: time of PML onset. Every listed patient previously received interferon beta; all PML patients were women. This record belongs to a study of multiple sclerosis patients with progressive multifocal leukoencephalopathy. The CDR3 extends over 11 amino acids. V gave up 2 bases and J gave up 2 bases, with 0 bases separating them. Germline values: CDR1 SGHRS, CDR2 YFSETQ.

The rearrangement joins TRBV5-1 to TRBJ2-3; D not certain. The specimen comprised PBMCs, sampled from a patient treated with natalizumab. This TCR was recovered from a human donor with progressive multifocal leukoencephalopathy. DNA of the CDR3: TGCGCCAGCAGCTTCACAGATACGCAGTATTTT. Its protein product is CASSFTDTQYF.